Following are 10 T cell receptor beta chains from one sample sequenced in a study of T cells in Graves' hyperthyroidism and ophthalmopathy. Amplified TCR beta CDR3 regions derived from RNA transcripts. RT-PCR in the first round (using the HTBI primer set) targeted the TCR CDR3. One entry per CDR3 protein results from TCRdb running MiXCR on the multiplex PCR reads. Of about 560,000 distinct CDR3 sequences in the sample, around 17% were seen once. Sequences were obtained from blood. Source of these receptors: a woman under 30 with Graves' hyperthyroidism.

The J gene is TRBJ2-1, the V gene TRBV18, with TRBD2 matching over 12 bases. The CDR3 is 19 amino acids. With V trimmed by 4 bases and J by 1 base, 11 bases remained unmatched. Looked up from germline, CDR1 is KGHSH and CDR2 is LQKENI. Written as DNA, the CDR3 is TGTGCCAGCTCACTTAGGACTAGCGGGAATATTCTATCCTACAATGAGCAGTTCTTC. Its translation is CASSLRTSGNILSYNEQFF.

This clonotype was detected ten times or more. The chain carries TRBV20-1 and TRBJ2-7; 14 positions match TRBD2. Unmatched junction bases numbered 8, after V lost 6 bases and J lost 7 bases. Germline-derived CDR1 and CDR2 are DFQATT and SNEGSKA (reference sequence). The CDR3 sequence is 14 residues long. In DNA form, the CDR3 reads TGCAGTGCCCCTTGGACTAGCGGGAGGAGGGAGCAGTACTTC. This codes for CSAPWTSGRREQYF.

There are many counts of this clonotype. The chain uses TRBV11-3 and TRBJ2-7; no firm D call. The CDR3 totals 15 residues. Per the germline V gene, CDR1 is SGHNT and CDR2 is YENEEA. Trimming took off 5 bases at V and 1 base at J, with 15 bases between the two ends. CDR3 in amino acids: CASSPSDGPSYEQYF. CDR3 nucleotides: TGTGCCAGCAGCCCGTCGGACGGCCCGTCCTACGAGCAGTACTTC.

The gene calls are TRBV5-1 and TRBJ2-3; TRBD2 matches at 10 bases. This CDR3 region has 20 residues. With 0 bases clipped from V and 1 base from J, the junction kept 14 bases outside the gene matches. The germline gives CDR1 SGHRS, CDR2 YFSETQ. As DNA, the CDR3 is TGCGCCAGCAGCTTGGAAGGGGCTCTAGCGGGAGCTGGGCGCACAGATACGCAGTATTTT. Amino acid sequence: CASSLEGALAGAGRTDTQYF.

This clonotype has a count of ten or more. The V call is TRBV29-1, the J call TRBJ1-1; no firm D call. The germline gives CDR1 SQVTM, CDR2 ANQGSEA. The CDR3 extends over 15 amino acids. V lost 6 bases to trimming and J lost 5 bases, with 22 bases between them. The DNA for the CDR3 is TGCAGCGTCATGGACCCCGGTGGGCTGGGAACTGAAGCTTTCTTT. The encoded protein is CSVMDPGGLGTEAFF.

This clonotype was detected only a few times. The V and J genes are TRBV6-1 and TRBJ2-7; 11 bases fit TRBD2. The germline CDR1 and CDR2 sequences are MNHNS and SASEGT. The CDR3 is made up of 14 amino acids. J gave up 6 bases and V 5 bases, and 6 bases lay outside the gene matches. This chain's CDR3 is CASSIAGGPSEQYF. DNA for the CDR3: TGTGCCAGCAGTATAGCGGGGGGGCCTTCCGAGCAGTACTTC.

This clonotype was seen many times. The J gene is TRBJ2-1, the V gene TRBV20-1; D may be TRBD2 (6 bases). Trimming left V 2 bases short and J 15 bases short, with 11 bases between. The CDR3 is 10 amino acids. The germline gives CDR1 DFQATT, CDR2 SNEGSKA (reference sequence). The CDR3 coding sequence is TGCAGTGCTAGACTCGGGGGTCTGTTCTTC. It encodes CSARLGGLFF.

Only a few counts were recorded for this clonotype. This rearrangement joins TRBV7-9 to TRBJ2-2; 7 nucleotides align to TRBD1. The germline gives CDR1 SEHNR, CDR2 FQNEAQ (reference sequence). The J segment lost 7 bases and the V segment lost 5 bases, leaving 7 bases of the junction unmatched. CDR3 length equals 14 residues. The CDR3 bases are TGTGCCAGCAGCGGACAGGTACCCCTCGGGGAGCTGTTTTTT. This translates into CASSGQVPLGELFF.

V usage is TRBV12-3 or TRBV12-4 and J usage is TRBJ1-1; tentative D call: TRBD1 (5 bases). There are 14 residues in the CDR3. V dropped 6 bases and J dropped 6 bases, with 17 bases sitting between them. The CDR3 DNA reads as TGTGCCAGCAGGCACTGGGGCCCATTAGCTGAAGCTTTCTTT. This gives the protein CASRHWGPLAEAFF.

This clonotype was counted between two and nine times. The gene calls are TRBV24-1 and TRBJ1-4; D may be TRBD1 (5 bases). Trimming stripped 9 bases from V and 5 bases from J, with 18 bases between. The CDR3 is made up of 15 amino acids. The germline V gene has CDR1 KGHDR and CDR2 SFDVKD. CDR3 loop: CATSVSGVRNEKLFF. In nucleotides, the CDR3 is TGTGCCACCTCCGTATCGGGGGTAAGGAATGAAAAACTGTTTTTT.